This TCR beta chain was sequenced for a study of CD8 T cells in Susac syndrome. Regarding the study as a whole: The relatively small number of individuals in the TCR sequencing and HLA analysis was acknowledged by the study.

RNA was extracted with the RNeasy kit, and a quantity of roughly 0.5 to 1 ug was reverse transcribed using random hexamers. Multiplex PCR with immunoSEQ amplified the TCR beta CDR3 across 54 Vbeta and 13 Jbeta. TCRdb re-called the immunoSEQ multiplex PCR reads with MiXCR, one entry per CDR3 protein. The sample contains around 26,000 distinct CDR3 sequences, roughly 92% of which appear only once. TCR beta sequencing was performed on blood CD8+ and CD4+ T cells. Concerning this clonotype: The antigen remains undetermined.

Losses at the gene ends were 5 bases for V and 5 bases for J; bases not matched to a gene: 10. Germline CDR1 reads SSHAT; CDR2 reads FNYEAQ (reference sequence). CDR3 size: 17 residues. This TCR came from a human donor in good health. Sequenced material: CD8+ T cells from PBMCs. This chain connects TRBV7-7 to TRBJ2-2, with 11 bases identical to TRBD2. CDR3 region: CASSPFSGGALTGELFF. CDR3 DNA sequence: TGTGCCAGCAGCCCCTTTAGCGGGGGGGCCTTGACCGGGGAGCTGTTTTTT.